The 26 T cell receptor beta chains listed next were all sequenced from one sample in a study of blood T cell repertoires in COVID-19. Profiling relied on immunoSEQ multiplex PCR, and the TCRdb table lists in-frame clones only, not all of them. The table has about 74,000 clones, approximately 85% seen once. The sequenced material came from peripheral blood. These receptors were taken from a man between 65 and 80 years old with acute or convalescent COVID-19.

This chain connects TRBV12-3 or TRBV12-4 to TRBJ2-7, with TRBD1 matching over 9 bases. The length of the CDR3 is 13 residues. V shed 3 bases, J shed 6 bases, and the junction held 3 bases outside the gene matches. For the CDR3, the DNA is TGTGCCAGCAGTTTTGGGACAGGGCGCGAGCAGTACTTC. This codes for CASSFGTGREQYF.

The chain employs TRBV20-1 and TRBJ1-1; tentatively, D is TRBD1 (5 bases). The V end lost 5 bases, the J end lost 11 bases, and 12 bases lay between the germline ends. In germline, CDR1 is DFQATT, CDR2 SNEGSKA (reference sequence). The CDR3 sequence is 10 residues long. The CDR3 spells CSAGATGAFF. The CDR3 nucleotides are TGCAGTGCTGGGGCTACTGGGGCTTTCTTT.

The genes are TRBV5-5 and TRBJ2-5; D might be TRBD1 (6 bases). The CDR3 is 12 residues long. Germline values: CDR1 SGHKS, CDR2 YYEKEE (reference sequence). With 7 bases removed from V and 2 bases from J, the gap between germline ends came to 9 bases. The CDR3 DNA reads TGTGCCAGCGGACAGAATCAAGAGACCCAGTACTTC. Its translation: CASGQNQETQYF. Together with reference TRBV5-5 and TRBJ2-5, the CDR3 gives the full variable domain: DAGVTQSPTHLIKTRGQQVTLRCSPISGHKSVSWYQQVLGQGPQFIFQYYEKEERGRGNFPDRFSARQFPNYSSELNVNALLLGDSALYLCASGQNQETQYFGPGTRLLVL.

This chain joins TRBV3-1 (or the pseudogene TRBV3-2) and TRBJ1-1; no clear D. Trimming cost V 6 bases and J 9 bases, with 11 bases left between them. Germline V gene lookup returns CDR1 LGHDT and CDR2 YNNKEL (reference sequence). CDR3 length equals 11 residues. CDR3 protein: CASRTHNQAFF. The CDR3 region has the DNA TGTGCCAGCAGAACACATAACCAAGCTTTCTTT.

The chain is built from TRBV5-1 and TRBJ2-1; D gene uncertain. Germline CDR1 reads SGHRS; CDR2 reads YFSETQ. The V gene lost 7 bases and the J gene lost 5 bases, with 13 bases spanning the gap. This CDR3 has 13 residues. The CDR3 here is CASSMPGDNEQFF. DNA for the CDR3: TGCGCCAGCTCCATGCCTGGAGACAATGAGCAGTTCTTC.

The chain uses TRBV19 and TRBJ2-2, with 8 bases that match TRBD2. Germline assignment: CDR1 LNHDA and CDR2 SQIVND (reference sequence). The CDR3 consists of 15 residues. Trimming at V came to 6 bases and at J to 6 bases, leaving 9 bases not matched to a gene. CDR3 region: CASSPGRARAGELFF. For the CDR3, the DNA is TGTGCCAGTAGCCCCGGGAGGGCCCGAGCCGGGGAGCTGTTTTTT.

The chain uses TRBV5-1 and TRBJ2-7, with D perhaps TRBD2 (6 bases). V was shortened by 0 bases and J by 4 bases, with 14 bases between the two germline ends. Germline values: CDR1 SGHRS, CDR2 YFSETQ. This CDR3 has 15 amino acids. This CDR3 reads CASSLAIGGTYEQYF. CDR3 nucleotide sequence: TGCGCCAGCAGCTTGGCCATCGGGGGTACGTACGAGCAGTACTTC.

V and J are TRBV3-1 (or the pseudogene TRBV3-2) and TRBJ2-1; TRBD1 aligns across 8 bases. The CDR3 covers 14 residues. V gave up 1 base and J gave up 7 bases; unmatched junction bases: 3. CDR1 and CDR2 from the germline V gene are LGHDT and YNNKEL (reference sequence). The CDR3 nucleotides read TGTGCCAGCAGCCAAGGGACAGGGAGGAATGAGCAGTTCTTC. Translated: CASSQGTGRNEQFF.

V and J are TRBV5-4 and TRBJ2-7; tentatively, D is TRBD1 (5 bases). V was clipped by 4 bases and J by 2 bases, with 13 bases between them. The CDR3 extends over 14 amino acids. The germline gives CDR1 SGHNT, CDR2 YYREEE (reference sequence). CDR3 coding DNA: TGTGCCAGCAGCATTGAAGGGGTGGCCTACGAGCAGTACTTC. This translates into CASSIEGVAYEQYF.

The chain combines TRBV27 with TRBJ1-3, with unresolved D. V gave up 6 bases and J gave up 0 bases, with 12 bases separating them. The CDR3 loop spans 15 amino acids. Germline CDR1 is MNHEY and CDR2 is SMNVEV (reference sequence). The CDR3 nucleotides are TGTGCCAGCAGCCCCAGGAGGCCCTCTGGAAACACCATATATTTT. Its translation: CASSPRRPSGNTIYF.

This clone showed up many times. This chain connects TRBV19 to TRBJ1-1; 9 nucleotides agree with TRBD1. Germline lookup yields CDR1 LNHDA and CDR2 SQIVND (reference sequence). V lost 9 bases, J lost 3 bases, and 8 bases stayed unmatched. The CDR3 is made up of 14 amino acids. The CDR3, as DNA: TGTGCCAGCCGCCCCTGGGACAGGGACACTGAAGCTTTCTTT. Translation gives CASRPWDRDTEAFF.

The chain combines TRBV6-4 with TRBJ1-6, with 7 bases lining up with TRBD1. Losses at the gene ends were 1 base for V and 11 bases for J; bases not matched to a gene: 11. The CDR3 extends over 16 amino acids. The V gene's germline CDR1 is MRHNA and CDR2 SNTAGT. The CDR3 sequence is CASSDYDRVRSTPLHF. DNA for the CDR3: TGTGCCAGCAGTGACTATGACAGGGTAAGGTCCACACCCCTCCACTTT.

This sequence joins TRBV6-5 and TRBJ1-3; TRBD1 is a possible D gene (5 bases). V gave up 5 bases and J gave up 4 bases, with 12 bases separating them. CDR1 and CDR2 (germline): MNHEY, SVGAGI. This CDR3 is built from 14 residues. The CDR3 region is CASSPLDSGNTIYF. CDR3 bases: TGTGCCAGCAGTCCCCTCGACAGCGGAAACACCATATATTTT.

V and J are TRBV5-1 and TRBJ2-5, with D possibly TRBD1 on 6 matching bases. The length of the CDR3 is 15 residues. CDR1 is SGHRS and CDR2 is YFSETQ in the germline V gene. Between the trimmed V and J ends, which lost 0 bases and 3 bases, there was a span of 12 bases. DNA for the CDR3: TGCGCCAGCAGCTTGGATGGGACATCGAAAGAGACCCAGTACTTC. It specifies CASSLDGTSKETQYF. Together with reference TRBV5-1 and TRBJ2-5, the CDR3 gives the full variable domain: KAGVTQTPRYLIKTRGQQVTLSCSPISGHRSVSWYQQTPGQGLQFLFEYFSETQRNKGNFPGRFSGRQFSNSRSEMNVSTLELGDSALYLCASSLDGTSKETQYFGPGTRLLVL.

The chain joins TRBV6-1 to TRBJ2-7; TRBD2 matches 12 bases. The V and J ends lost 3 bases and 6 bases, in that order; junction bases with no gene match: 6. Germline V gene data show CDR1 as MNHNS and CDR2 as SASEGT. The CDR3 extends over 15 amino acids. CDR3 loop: CASSEQLAGGGEQYF. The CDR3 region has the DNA TGTGCCAGCAGTGAGCAGCTAGCGGGAGGGGGCGAGCAGTACTTC.

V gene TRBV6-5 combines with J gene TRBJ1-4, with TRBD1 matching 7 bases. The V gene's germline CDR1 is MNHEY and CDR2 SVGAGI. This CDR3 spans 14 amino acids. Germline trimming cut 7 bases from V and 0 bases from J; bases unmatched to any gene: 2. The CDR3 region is CASMGQTTNEKLFF. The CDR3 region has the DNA TGTGCCAGCATGGGACAGACAACTAATGAAAAACTGTTTTTT.

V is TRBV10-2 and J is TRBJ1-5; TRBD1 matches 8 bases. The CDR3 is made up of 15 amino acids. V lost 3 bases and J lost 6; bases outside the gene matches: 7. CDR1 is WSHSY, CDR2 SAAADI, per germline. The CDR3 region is CASSDGRGLGQPQHF. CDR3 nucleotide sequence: TGCGCCAGCAGTGATGGCAGGGGGCTGGGTCAGCCCCAGCATTTT.

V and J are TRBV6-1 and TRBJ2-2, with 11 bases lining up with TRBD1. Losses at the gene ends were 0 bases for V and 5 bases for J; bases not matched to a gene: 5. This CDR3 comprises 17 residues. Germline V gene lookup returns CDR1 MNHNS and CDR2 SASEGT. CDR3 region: CASSEARDRGWTGELFF. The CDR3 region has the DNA TGTGCCAGCAGTGAAGCGAGGGACAGGGGGTGGACCGGGGAGCTGTTTTTT.

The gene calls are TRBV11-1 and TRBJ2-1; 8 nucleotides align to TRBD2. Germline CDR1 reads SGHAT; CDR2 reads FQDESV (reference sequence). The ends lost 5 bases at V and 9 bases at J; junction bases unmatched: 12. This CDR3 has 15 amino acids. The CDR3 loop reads CASSDLGGGPGEQFF. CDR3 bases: TGTGCCAGCAGCGACCTGGGCGGGGGGCCGGGTGAGCAGTTCTTC.

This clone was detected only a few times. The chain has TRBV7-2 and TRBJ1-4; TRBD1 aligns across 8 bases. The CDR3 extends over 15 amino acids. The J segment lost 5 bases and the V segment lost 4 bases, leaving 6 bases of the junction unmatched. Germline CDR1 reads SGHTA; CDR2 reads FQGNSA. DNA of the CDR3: TGTGCCAGCAGCTCGACAGGGGCTAGCAATGAAAAACTGTTTTTT. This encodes CASSSTGASNEKLFF.

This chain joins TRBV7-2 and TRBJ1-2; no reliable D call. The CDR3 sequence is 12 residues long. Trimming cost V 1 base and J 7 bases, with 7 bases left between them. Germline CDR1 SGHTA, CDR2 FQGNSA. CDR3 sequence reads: CASSLELGGYTF. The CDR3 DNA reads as TGTGCCAGCAGCTTAGAACTCGGTGGCTACACCTTC. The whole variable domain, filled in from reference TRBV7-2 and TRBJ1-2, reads GAGVSQSPSNKVTEKGKDVELRCDPISGHTALYWYRQSLGQGLEFLIYFQGNSAPDKSGLPSDRFSAERTGGSVSTLTIQRTQQEDSAVYLCASSLELGGYTFGSGTRLTVV.

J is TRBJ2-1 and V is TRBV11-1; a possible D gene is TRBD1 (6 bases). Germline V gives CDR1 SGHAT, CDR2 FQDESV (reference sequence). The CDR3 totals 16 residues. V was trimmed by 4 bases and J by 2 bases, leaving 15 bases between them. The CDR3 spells CASSSKRGIPYNEQFF. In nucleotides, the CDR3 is TGTGCCAGCAGCTCCAAAAGGGGGATCCCCTACAATGAGCAGTTCTTC.

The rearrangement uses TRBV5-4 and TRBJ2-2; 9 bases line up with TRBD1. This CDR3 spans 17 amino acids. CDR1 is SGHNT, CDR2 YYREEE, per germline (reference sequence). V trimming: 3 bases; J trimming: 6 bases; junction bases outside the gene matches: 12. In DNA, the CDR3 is TGTGCCAGCAGCTCCCCCGGGGGACAGGGACGGGCCGGGGAGCTGTTTTTT. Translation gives CASSSPGGQGRAGELFF.

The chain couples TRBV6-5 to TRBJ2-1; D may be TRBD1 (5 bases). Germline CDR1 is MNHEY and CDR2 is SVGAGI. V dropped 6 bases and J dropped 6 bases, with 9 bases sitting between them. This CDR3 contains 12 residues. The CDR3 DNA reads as TGTGCCAGCAGCGCGGACACCAATGAGCAGTTCTTC. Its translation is CASSADTNEQFF.

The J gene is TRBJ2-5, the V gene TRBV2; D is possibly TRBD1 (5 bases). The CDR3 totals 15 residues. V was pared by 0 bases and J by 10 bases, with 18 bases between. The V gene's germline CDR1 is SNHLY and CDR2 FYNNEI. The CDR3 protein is CASSEAATDKRGQYF. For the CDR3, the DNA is TGTGCCAGCAGTGAAGCAGCGACAGATAAGAGAGGCCAGTACTTC.

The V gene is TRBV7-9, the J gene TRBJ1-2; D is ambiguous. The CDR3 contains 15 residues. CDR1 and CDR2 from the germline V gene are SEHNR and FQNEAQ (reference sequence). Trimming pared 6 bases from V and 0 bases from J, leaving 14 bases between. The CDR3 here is CASRGGANTNYGYTF. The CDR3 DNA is TGTGCCAGCAGAGGAGGAGCGAATACTAACTATGGCTACACCTTC.